A single T cell receptor (beta chain) is shown here with its context. Trimming removed 0 bases from V and 8 bases from J; junction bases left unmatched: 1. CDR1 and CDR2 (germline): LGHDT, YNNKEL (reference sequence). The CDR3 spans 13 residues. This sample was taken from a study of blood T cell repertoires in COVID-19. The data were produced by immunoSEQ multiplex PCR, yet TCRdb's version contains in-frame clones alone and is incomplete. Among 300,000 or so clones listed, about 92% were seen once. The source is a man between 60 and 75 years old who had recovered from COVID-19. The chain links TRBV3-1 (or the pseudogene TRBV3-2) to TRBJ2-7; 10 positions match TRBD1. Material: PBMCs or T cells enriched from blood (not recorded which). CDR3 sequence reads: CASSQDDRGQQYF. The CDR3 DNA reads as TGTGCCAGCAGCCAAGACGACAGGGGGCAGCAGTACTTC.